The clone carrying this TCR beta chain was detected only once. The data stem from a study of T cell changes during pregnancy in multiple sclerosis. V shed 8 bases and J 3 bases; nucleotides not matched to a gene: 15. CDR3 size: 16 residues. Germline assignment: CDR1 SNHLY and CDR2 FYNNEI. The assay was immunoSEQ multiplex PCR, and TCRdb's table has in-frame clones only and misses some. Here the sample spans about 110,000 clones, about 90% being singletons. This receptor was obtained from a female donor with multiple sclerosis, enrolled in a pregnancy study. This specimen was peripheral blood, taken before pregnancy. The chain is built from TRBV2 and TRBJ2-7, with 8 bases fitting TRBD2. CDR3 nucleotides: TGTGCCAGCTCCGCAGCGGGAGCCGGAGGGGTCTACGAGCAGTACTTC. Translated: CASSAAGAGGVYEQYF.